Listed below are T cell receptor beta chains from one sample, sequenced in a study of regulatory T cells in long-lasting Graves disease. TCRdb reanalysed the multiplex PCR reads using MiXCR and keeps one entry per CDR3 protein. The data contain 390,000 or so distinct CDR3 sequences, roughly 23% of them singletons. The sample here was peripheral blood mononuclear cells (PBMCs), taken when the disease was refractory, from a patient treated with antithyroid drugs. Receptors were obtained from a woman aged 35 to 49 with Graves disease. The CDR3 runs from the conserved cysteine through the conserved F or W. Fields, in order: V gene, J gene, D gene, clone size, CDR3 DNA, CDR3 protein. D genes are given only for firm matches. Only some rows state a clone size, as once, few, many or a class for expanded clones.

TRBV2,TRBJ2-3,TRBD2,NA,TGTGCCGGAGCGGGAGGCTCAGAAGATACGCAGTATTTT,CAGAGGSEDTQYF
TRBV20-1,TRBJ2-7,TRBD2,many,TGCAGTGCTAGAGATGGGGGACTAGCGGCTGCCTACGAGCAGTACTTC,CSARDGGLAAAYEQYF
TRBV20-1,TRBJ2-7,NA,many,TGCAGTGCTAGAGATCCTGGACACCGGGCGGACGAGCAGTACTTC,CSARDPGHRADEQYF
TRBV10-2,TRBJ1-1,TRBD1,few,TGCGCCAGCACCTTGAGGGGGCTAGTCACTGAAGCTTTCTTT,CASTLRGLVTEAFF
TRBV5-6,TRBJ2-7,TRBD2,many,TGTGCCAGCTCGGCCGGGACTAGCGGTAACTACGAGCAGTACTTC,CASSAGTSGNYEQYF
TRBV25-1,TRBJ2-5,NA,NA,TGTGCCAGCAGCCTCGGGATTCTAAGGCAGGAGACCCAGTACTTC,CASSLGILRQETQYF
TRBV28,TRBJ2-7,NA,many,TGTGCCAGCAGTACGCCACAAATCTACGAGCAGTACTTC,CASSTPQIYEQYF
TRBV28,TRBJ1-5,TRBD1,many,TGTGCCAGCAGACTCATCCGGGACAGGGGAAATCAGCCCCAGCATTTT,CASRLIRDRGNQPQHF
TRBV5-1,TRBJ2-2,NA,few,TGCGCCAGCAGCTTGAGCGACAGGACCACCGGGGAGCTGTTTTTT,CASSLSDRTTGELFF
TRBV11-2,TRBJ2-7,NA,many,TGTGCCAGCAGCTTAGTTTTGGGAGAGCAGTACTTC,CASSLVLGEQYF
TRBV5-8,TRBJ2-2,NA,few,TGTGCCAGCACCGACTCCGGGGAGCTGTTTTTT,CASTDSGELFF
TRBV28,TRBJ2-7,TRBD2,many,TGTGCCAGCAGCCAGACGGGACTAGCGGGGGCTTACGAGCAGTACTTC,CASSQTGLAGAYEQYF
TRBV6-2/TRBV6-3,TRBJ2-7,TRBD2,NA,TGTGCCAGCAGGCCTAGCGGGAGGGCCTACGAGCAGTACTTC,CASRPSGRAYEQYF
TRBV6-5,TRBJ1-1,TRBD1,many,TGTGCCAGCAGTTACATCGCAGGGGGCCGTTCGGTCACTGAAGCTTTCTTT,CASSYIAGGRSVTEAFF
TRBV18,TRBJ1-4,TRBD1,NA,TGTGCCAGCTCACAGGGGGCTGATAATGAAAAACTGTTTTTT,CASSQGADNEKLFF
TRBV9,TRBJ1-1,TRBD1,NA,TGTGCCAGCAGCGGACGGGACAGGGTAGGGGGGATGAACACTGAAGCTTTCTTT,CASSGRDRVGGMNTEAFF
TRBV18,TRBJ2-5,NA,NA,TGTGCCAGCTCACCACCGAACAGGTTCCAATACTTC,CASSPPNRFQYF
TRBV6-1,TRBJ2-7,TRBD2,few,TGTGCCAGCAGTGGGGGACTAGCGGGTGCTTATTACGAGCAGTACTTC,CASSGGLAGAYYEQYF
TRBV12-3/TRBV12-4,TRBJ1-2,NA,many,TGTGCCAGCAGTTTATTACATGGCTACACCTTC,CASSLLHGYTF
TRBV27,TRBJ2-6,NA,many,TGTGCCAGCAGTTTGGGCGCTCTCGCCCCTAGCTCTGGGGCCAACGTCCTGACTTTC,CASSLGALAPSSGANVLTF
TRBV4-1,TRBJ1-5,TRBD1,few,TGCGCCAGCAGCCAAGCTTCTGGGACAGTTGGAAATCAGCCCCAGCATTTT,CASSQASGTVGNQPQHF
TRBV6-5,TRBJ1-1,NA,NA,TGTGCCAGCAGTTACGGCCCCCAGGGAACTGAAGCTTTCTTT,CASSYGPQGTEAFF
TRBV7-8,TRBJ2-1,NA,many,TGTGCCAGCAGCTTTACCGAGCGGGCCCACTCCTACAATGAGCAGTTCTTC,CASSFTERAHSYNEQFF
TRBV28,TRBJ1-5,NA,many,TGTGCCAGCAGTTTAGGGCGACAGCCCCAGCATTTT,CASSLGRQPQHF
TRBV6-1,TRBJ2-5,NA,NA,TGTGCCAGCAGCCAGCAGGGACTGCAAGAGACCCAGTACTTC,CASSQQGLQETQYF
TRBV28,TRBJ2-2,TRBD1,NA,TGTGCCAGCAGTTTAGGGGACAGTGTCTCCGGGGAGCTGTTTTTT,CASSLGDSVSGELFF
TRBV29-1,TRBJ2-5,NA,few,TGCAGCGTTGAAGTTCCAGGGCTATACGAGACCCAGTACTTC,CSVEVPGLYETQYF
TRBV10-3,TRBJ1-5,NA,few,TGTGCCATCAGTGAGTCTATGGCCGGTAATAGCAATCAGCCCCAGCATTTT,CAISESMAGNSNQPQHF